The present T cell receptor (beta chain) was sequenced within a study of cytomegalovirus exposure and HLA in healthy donors. In the study overall: Tens of millions of unique TCRs from HLA-typed donors were held in an early data release.

Findings of the study overall: The study flagged roughly 150 TCR beta chains as cytomegalovirus-associated. In a later analysis, CMV-associated beta chains were mostly HLA-associated, it appeared.

With 2 bases clipped from V and 6 bases from J, the junction kept 4 bases outside the gene matches. This CDR3 has 15 residues. Per germline, CDR1 ENHRY and CDR2 SYGVKD. For this clone: What it binds is unknown.

PCR primers comprised 60 Vbeta and 13 Jbeta primers. Method: immunoSEQ multiplex PCR; TCRdb's copy keeps in-frame clones and lacks some. The data show about 98,000 clones, around 80% seen once. The sequence derives from a human donor in good health. V and J are TRBV10-3 and TRBJ2-1; 10 bases fit TRBD2. Sequencing was performed on PBMCs. CDR3 in amino acids: CAISEVLAGVNEQFF. The CDR3 nucleotides read TGTGCCATCAGTGAGGTGCTAGCGGGAGTCAATGAGCAGTTCTTC.